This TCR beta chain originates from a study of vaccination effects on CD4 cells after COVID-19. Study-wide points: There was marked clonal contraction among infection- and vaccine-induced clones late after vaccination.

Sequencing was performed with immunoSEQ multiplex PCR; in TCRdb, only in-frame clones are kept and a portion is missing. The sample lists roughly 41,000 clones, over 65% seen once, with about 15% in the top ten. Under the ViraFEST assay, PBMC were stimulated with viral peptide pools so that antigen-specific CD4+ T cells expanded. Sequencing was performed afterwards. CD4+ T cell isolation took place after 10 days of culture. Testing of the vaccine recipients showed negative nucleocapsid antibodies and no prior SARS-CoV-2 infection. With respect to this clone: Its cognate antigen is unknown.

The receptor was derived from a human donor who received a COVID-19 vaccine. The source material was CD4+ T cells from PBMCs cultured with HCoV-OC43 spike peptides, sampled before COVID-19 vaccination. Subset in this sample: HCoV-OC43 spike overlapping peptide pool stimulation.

The CDR3 here is CASRLAGARSGTQYF. In DNA form, the CDR3 reads TGTGCCAGTAGACTAGCGGGGGCCAGATCAGGGACCCAGTACTTC. This chain joins TRBV19 and TRBJ2-5; 11 nucleotides align to TRBD2. The trim removed 6 bases at V and 7 bases at J, leaving 10 bases unmatched. CDR1 and CDR2 (germline): LNHDA, SQIVND (reference sequence). The CDR3 sequence is 15 residues long.